This T cell receptor beta chain was recorded in a study of regulatory T cells in long-lasting Graves disease. This CDR3 contains 17 residues. Germline CDR1 reads LGHNA; CDR2 reads YNFKEQ. V was pared by 4 bases and J by 4 bases, with 8 bases of the junction left unmatched. Indicated time point: persistent/refractory GD, antithyroid drugs over 5 years with positive TRAb. Extracted PBMC RNA gave rise to the TCR library. Graves' disease diagnoses used American Thyroid Association guidelines. Sequencing libraries for TCR beta were prepared with iRepertoire HTBI primers and Arm-PCR of CDR3 regions. A single record per CDR3 protein comes from TCRdb applying MiXCR to the multiplex PCR reads. There are a few hundred thousand distinct CDR3 sequences in the sample; roughly a fifth occur only once, and around 7% lies in the top ten.

The specimen comprised peripheral blood mononuclear cells (PBMCs), sampled when the disease was refractory, from a patient treated with antithyroid drugs. The receptor's source is a female donor with Graves disease. The chain recombines TRBV4-2 with TRBJ2-2; 11 nucleotides line up with TRBD2. CDR3 DNA: TGTGCCAGCAGCCCGTCACTAGCGGGAGATGGCACCGGGGAGCTGTTTTTT. Translated, it gives CASSPSLAGDGTGELFF.